The entry below describes one T cell receptor (beta chain). Its antigen remains unidentified. The PCR had 60 Vbeta and 13 Jbeta primers. Repertoires were generated with immunoSEQ multiplex PCR, while TCRdb's copy carries only in-frame clones and drops some. The sample shows 85,000 to 95,000 clones, approximately 63% of them seen only once. This sample is drawn from a study of cytomegalovirus exposure and HLA in healthy donors. Study-level background: T cells numbering approximately 170 million yielded around 120 million unique TCR beta sequences in an earlier analysis.

This CDR3 comprises 17 residues. J was trimmed by 5 bases and V by 0 bases; bases with no gene match: 10. The V gene's germline CDR1 is SGHDT and CDR2 YYEEEE. Study-wide results and limits: The number of N-insertions in an Asian-associated ancestry cluster was reportedly below the approximately 600-donor mean in a later analysis.

The genes are TRBV5-6 and TRBJ2-1, with 8 nucleotides matching TRBD2. The sequence was obtained from a woman under 40 in good health and CMV-seronegative. Material for sequencing was PBMCs. CDR3 sequence reads: CASSLGPGLAYHNEQFF. The CDR3 DNA sequence: TGTGCCAGCAGCTTGGGGCCCGGACTAGCCTACCACAATGAGCAGTTCTTC.